The clone carrying this T cell receptor (beta chain) appeared once. Some clones are missing from TCRdb's copy, which holds only in-frame ones; the method was immunoSEQ multiplex PCR. The table includes about 800,000 clones, about 96% detected once. The germline V gene encodes CDR1 SEHNR and CDR2 FQNEAQ (reference sequence). The CDR3 is 16 amino acids. J lost 5 bases, V lost 1 base, and 9 bases had no gene match. This record comes from a study of shared clonotypes between healthy human individuals. Naive-designated CD8 cells lacked CD45RO, were positively enriched for CCR7, and omitted terminally differentiated effector memory CD45RA+ cells.

The rearrangement joins TRBV7-9 to TRBJ1-2; 8 bases agree with TRBD1. This sequence was found in a man aged 25-45 years in good health. The sequenced sample consisted of naive CD8+ T cells sorted from blood. The chain's CDR3 is CASSLGGTGPLYGYTF. CDR3 sequence (DNA): TGTGCCAGCAGCTTAGGGGGGACAGGCCCTCTATATGGCTACACCTTC.